This paragraph covers one T cell receptor (beta chain) sequence. The assay was immunoSEQ multiplex PCR, and TCRdb's table has in-frame clones only and misses some. The data hold over 250,000 clones, with around 89% observed a single time. The sample belongs to a study of blood T cell repertoires in COVID-19. Material: peripheral blood. The TCR comes from a man aged 55 to 70 who had recovered from COVID-19.

The CDR3 DNA is TGTGCCAGCAGCTTTAGTTGGTTCTCTGGAAACACCATATATTTT. Encoded protein: CASSFSWFSGNTIYF. V usage is TRBV5-6 and J usage is TRBJ1-3; D is ambiguous. The CDR3 runs 15 residues. Per germline, CDR1 SGHDT and CDR2 YYEEEE. Trimming stripped 2 bases from V and 0 bases from J, with 9 bases between. The full variable domain, in which reference TRBV5-6 and TRBJ1-3 provide the parts outside the CDR3, is DAGVTQSPTHLIKTRGQQVTLRCSPKSGHDTVSWYQQALGQGPQFIFQYYEEEERQRGNFPDRFSGHQFPNYSSELNVNALLLGDSALYLCASSFSWFSGNTIYFGEGSWLTVV.